These 6 T cell receptor beta chains were all obtained from the same sample, sequenced in a study of shared clonotypes between healthy human individuals. Profiled with immunoSEQ multiplex PCR; TCRdb holds only in-frame clones, not every one. The sample holds roughly 2.6 million clones; roughly 92% are singletons and the top ten take roughly 0.15%. The source material was naive CD4+ T cells sorted from blood. Subset noted: CD45RA+ positively selected. The source of these receptors is a man between 18 and 29 years old in good health.

The J gene is TRBJ1-1, the V gene TRBV28; TRBD1 aligns across 8 bases. CDR1 is MDHEN and CDR2 is SYDVKM in the germline V gene. CDR3 length equals 14 residues. V was clipped by 5 bases and J by 4 bases; unmatched bases: 6. This CDR3 reads CASSPQGASTEAFF. CDR3 DNA sequence: TGTGCCAGCAGTCCCCAGGGGGCGAGCACTGAAGCTTTCTTT.

The rearrangement uses TRBV7-6 and TRBJ1-1; D is possibly TRBD1 (5 bases). The length of the CDR3 is 15 residues. Looked up from germline, CDR1 is SGHVS and CDR2 is FNYEAQ. Trimming stripped 5 bases from V and 1 base from J, with 14 bases between. CDR3 coding DNA: TGTGCCAGCAGCCTTTACGGGGGGTCGAACACTGAAGCTTTCTTT. This encodes CASSLYGGSNTEAFF.

The chain uses TRBV6-6 and TRBJ2-7; 7 positions match TRBD1. There are 14 residues in the CDR3. Germline V CDR1 and CDR2: MNHNY, SVGAGI (reference sequence). V lost 5 bases and J lost 4; bases outside the gene matches: 8. The CDR3 DNA is TGTGCCAGCAGTCCGACAGGGAGTCATTACGAGCAGTACTTC. It is translated as CASSPTGSHYEQYF.

The V and J genes are TRBV7-3 and TRBJ1-2, with a tentative D call TRBD1 (5 bases). The germline CDR1 and CDR2 sequences are SGHTA and FQGTGA. The ends were cut back, 6 bases at V and 7 bases at J, with 18 bases in the middle. The CDR3 has 14 residues. CDR3 sequence: CASSPDTTARGYTF. CDR3 nucleotides: TGTGCCAGCAGTCCGGACACGACTGCACGTGGCTACACCTTC.

The gene calls are TRBV5-1 and TRBJ2-1, with 8 bases fitting TRBD2. Trimming cost V 3 bases and J 6 bases; bases outside gene matches: 14. Germline V lookup: CDR1 SGHRS, CDR2 YFSETQ. CDR3 length: 17 residues. CDR3 nucleotide sequence: TGCGCCAGCAGCTCACCTCCGGGGGGGCTTACTAGCAATGAGCAGTTCTTC. It is translated as CASSSPPGGLTSNEQFF.

The rearrangement uses TRBV19 and TRBJ2-7, with 7 bases aligning to TRBD1. CDR1 and CDR2 from the germline V gene are LNHDA and SQIVND (reference sequence). This CDR3 is 13 amino acids long. The V segment lost 5 bases and the J segment 7 bases; nucleotides outside the gene matches: 8. Here the CDR3 reads CASSSGDSLEQYF. The CDR3 DNA sequence: TGTGCCAGTAGTTCCGGGGACAGTTTGGAGCAGTACTTC.